This TCR beta chain was sequenced during a study of quantifying T cell responses using KT2 cells (dated by TCRdb to the late 2010s). In the study overall: RNA was DNase-treated and reverse transcribed with TCR alpha and beta constant-region primers, mostly using SuperScript III. To avoid over-amplification, PCR2 was carried out as a SYBR Green qPCR and halted once a predetermined fluorescence threshold was reached. The efficiency of the T4 ligation step under optimum conditions was estimated to be above 9%.

The method was UMI-ligation and nested PCR. Using T4 RNA ligase 1, a single-stranded oligonucleotide bearing the Illumina SP2 sequence plus a UMI was ligated onto the 3' end of the cDNA. PCR1 ran approximately 4 cycles (98°C 15 s, 69°C 30 s, 72°C 40 s); the beta primer was an equimolar mix of RC1.1 and RC1.2 covering TRBC1 and TRBC2. Starting at PCR2, the TCR alpha and beta chains were handled separately, and sample indices and Illumina adaptors were added. The UMI, placed after an 8-base spacer, consisted of 12 random nucleotides arranged as two hexamers with a spacer between them. Sequencing was done on an Illumina MiSeq using v2 2x251 paired-end chemistry, usually with approximately 11 samples per run. To increase diversity, roughly 5-8% PhiX DNA was added to each sequencing library. On the authors' methods: bcl2fastq converted raw reads to FASTQ, and Demultiplexor demultiplexed the reads by dual indices. Decombinator assigned V and J genes by tag matching, allowing a single base-pair mismatch. Collapsinator used UMIs to correct both sequencing errors and frequency errors arising from PCR heterogeneity. CDR3Translator converted Decombinator identifiers to nucleotide sequence, translated to amino acids, and extracted CDR3 using C- and N-terminal motifs. A cluster of KT2 sequences that shared one unique molecular identifier was counted as a single distinct KT2 TCR. TCRdb's own reprocessing of the public reads used fastp at Q25 and MiXCR and kept productive beta chains. Each CDR3 protein appears once, grouped with its most common genes and DNA. V and J calls and clone size were set by TCRdb, not the authors. This sample holds 39,000 or so distinct CDR3 sequences; 15% to 20% were observed only once. The top ten constitute less than 45% of the sample.

Known numbers of KT2, a T cell clone whose TCR had been sequenced previously, were spiked into unfractionated PBMC to test the sensitivity and accuracy of the pipeline. KT2 cells were mixed with a fixed number of PBMC to create a range of KT2-to-PBMC ratios. Details on this clonotype: What antigen it recognizes has not been identified. No quality values exist for individual bases; no much larger clone is one base distant.

Overall study outcomes, separate from this receptor: Over several orders of magnitude, the number of KT2 alpha and beta sequences rose linearly with the number of KT2 cells put in. No side-by-side comparison between this pipeline and other TCR sequencing techniques was included in the study. KT2 sequences were still detected at the lowest spike-in tested, roughly one KT2 cell per 100,000 PBMC. Saturation in the detection of KT2 sequences was observed at very high KT2 spike-in numbers.

Per the germline V gene (reference sequence), MNHEY is the CDR1 and SMNVEV is the CDR2. The junction shows trimming of 6 bases on V and 4 bases on J, plus 9 bases between the germline ends. Spanning cysteine to phenylalanine, the CDR3 consists of 13 amino acids. Kept here is only the CDR3 DNA, which spans 39 bases and is read in frame from base 1. The rearranged chain carries TRBV27 and TRBJ2-2; the best D guess is TRBD2, with 6 bases matching. This TCR derives from a human donor. Sequenced sample: PBMCs spiked with cells of the T cell clone KT2. CDR3 region: CASSGGSTGELFF. The bases read TGTGCCAGCAGCGGGGGTAGCACCGGGGAGCTGTTTTTT.